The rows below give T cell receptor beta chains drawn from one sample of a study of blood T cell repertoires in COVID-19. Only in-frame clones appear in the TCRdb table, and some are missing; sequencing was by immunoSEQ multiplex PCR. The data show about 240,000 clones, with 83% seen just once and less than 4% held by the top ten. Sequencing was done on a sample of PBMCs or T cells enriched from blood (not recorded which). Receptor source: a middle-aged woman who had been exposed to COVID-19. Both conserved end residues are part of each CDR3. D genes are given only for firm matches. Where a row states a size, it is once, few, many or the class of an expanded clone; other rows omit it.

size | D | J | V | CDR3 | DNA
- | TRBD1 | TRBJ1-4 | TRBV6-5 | CASKQGVGEKLFF | TGTGCCAGCAAACAGGGGGTTGGGGAAAAACTGTTTTTT
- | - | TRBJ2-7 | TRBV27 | CASSWTGHAYEQYF | TGTGCCAGCAGTTGGACGGGACACGCCTACGAGCAGTACTTC
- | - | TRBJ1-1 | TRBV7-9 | CASKQQMNTEAFF | TGTGCCAGCAAACAACAGATGAACACTGAAGCTTTCTTT
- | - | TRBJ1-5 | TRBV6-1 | CASSDGQRGHSGNQPQHF | TGTGCCAGCAGTGATGGACAGCGGGGACATAGCGGGAATCAGCCCCAGCATTTT
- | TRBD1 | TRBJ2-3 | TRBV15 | CATSRDITGVTDTQYF | TGTGCCACCAGCAGAGACATAACAGGGGTCACAGATACGCAGTATTTT
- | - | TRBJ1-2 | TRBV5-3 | CARSLDGARPPWGYTF | TGTGCCAGAAGCTTGGACGGCGCCAGGCCGCCCTGGGGCTACACCTTC
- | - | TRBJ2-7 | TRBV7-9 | CASSHSGEQYF | TGTGCCAGCAGCCACTCAGGCGAGCAGTACTTC
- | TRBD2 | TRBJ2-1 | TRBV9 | CASSPRASGGKYNEQFF | TGTGCCAGCAGCCCCCGTGCTAGCGGGGGGAAATACAATGAGCAGTTCTTC
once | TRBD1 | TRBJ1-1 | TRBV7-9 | CASSLRQGATEAFF | TGTGCCAGCAGCTTACGACAGGGGGCAACTGAAGCTTTCTTT
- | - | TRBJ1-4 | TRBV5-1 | CASSLTPQEEREKLFF | TGCGCCAGCAGCTTGACCCCTCAGGAAGAACGTGAAAAACTGTTTTTT
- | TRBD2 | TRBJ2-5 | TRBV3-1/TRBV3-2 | CASSPGSSGGTQETQYF | TGTGCCAGCAGCCCCGGGAGTAGCGGGGGGACCCAAGAGACCCAGTACTTC
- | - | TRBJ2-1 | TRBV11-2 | CASSLIQGGYNEQFF | TGTGCCAGCAGCTTAATTCAGGGGGGCTACAATGAGCAGTTCTTC
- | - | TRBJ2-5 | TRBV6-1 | CASSESIGTRGTQYF | TGTGCCAGCAGTGAATCTATAGGGACTCGTGGGACCCAGTACTTC
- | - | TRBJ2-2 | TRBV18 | CASSPRAGRYLSNTGELFF | TGTGCCAGCTCACCTCGGGCAGGGCGGTACCTATCGAACACCGGGGAGCTGTTTTTT
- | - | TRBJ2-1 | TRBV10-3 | CAISGGDFNEQFF | TGTGCCATCAGTGGCGGGGACTTTAATGAGCAGTTCTTC
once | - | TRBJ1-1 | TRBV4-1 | CASSQDVAGAEAFF | TGCGCCAGCAGCCAAGATGTGGCGGGTGCTGAAGCTTTCTTT
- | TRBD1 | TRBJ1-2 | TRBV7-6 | CASSLGQEANYGYTF | TGTGCCAGCAGCCTAGGACAGGAAGCTAACTATGGCTACACCTTC